This T cell receptor beta chain comes out of a study of blood T cell repertoires in COVID-19. The method was immunoSEQ multiplex PCR; TCRdb's version includes in-frame clones alone and lacks a portion of them. The sample yields a few hundred thousand clones, roughly 90% seen once. Germline V gene lookup returns CDR1 SGHDN and CDR2 FVKESK. This CDR3 is 17 amino acids long. J gave up 2 bases and V 0 bases, and 8 bases lay outside the gene matches. The material sequenced was PBMCs or T cells enriched from blood (not recorded which). The TCR originated in a woman in her thirties who had recovered from COVID-19. This chain connects TRBV14 to TRBJ2-7; TRBD2 aligns across 9 bases. In DNA, the CDR3 is TGTGCCAGCAGCCAAGAGTCCCCCCTAGCGGGACCCTACGAGCAGTACTTC. Residues: CASSQESPLAGPYEQYF.